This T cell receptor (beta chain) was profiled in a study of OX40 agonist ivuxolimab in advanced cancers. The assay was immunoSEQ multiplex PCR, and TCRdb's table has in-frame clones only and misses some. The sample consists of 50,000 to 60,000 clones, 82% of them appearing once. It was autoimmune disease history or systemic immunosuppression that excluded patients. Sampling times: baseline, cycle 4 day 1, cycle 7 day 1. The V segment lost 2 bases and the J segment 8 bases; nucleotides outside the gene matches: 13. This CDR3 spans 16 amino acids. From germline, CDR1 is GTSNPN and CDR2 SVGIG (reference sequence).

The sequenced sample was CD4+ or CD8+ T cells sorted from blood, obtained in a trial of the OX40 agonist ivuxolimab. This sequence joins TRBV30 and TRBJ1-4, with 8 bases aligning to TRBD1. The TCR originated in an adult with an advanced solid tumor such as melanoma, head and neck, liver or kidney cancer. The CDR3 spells CAWSHTRTGTREKLFF. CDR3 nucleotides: TGTGCCTGGAGTCACACCAGGACAGGGACAAGAGAAAAACTGTTTTTT.